This TCR beta chain was sequenced for a study of T cells in women clearing cervical HPV infection. Study in general: Only a few women had HLA typing results available. Study findings and constraints: CIN3+ cases had significantly higher TCR richness than controls; evenness did not differ. TRBV6-7 abundance was lower in cases than controls (roughly 0.11% versus 0.16%).

To note about this clone: Its antigen remains unidentified. The read stops 3 residues short of the end of the CDR3; the missing end is completed from the germline J gene.

Looked up from germline, CDR1 is LNHDA and CDR2 is SQIVND (reference sequence). The CDR3 loop spans 17 amino acids. The junction had 13 bases not matched to a gene; V was cut back by 5 bases and J by 5 bases. Assay used: immunoSEQ multiplex PCR; TCRdb lists only in-frame clones, some missing. This table lists tens of thousands of clones. The receptor's source is a woman aged 18-70 years with a cervical HPV16 infection that either progressed to CIN3+ or cleared (not recorded which). The specimen sequenced was blood buffy coat. The chain combines TRBV19 with TRBJ2-3; 10 nucleotides align to TRBD2. CDR3 DNA, as far as it was read: TGTGCCAGTAGTGCTGAGGTTAGCGGGGGGCAGGTAGATACG. It is translated as CASSAEVSGGQVDT. The CDR3 in full is CASSAEVSGGQVDTQYF.